This T cell receptor (beta chain) appears in the sequencing data of a study of blood T cell repertoires in COVID-19. Germline-derived CDR1 and CDR2 are KGHDR and SFDVKD. The J segment lost 0 bases and the V segment lost 2 bases, leaving 7 bases of the junction unmatched. The CDR3 loop spans 18 amino acids. Profiling relied on immunoSEQ multiplex PCR, and the TCRdb table lists in-frame clones only, not all of them. This sample has 300,000 to 450,000 clones, with over 75% found just once. This chain connects TRBV24-1 to TRBJ2-2, with 8 bases lining up with TRBD1. The sequence was obtained from a woman in her thirties with COVID-19, enrolled during active disease. The specimen sequenced was peripheral blood. CDR3 amino acids: CATSDSDRGFANTGELFF. The DNA of the CDR3 is TGTGCCACCAGTGATTCCGACAGGGGCTTTGCGAACACCGGGGAGCTGTTTTTT.